The present entry profiles one T cell receptor (beta chain) with its context. Germline V gene data show CDR1 as MNHEY and CDR2 as SVGAGI. Germline trimming cut 6 bases from V and 3 bases from J; bases unmatched to any gene: 5. The CDR3 is 14 residues long. The data belong to a study of shared T cell receptors in the human thymus. Sequencing used immunoSEQ multiplex PCR; TCRdb keeps in-frame clones, though not all of them. The data contain about 660,000 clones, 70% to 90% of them singletons. This sample was also put to use in a study of human thymus T cells. As reported in that work: Corrective surgery for congenital heart defects was being performed on the healthy Finnish infants who were the donors. Thymic resections from corrective heart surgery supplied the tissue.

The specimen sequenced was thymocytes. This sequence was found in a boy less than two years old with a congenital heart defect. This chain links TRBV6-5 with TRBJ1-2, with 9 positions matching TRBD1. The CDR3 DNA sequence: TGTGCCAGCAGCAACCGGGACAGGGACTATGGCTACACCTTC. It codes for CASSNRDRDYGYTF.